The 9 T cell receptor beta chains below were found in one sample sequenced in a study of T cell changes during pregnancy in multiple sclerosis. Profiling relied on immunoSEQ multiplex PCR, and the TCRdb table lists in-frame clones only, not all of them. The table lists around 75,000 clones, about 91% of them singletons. This material consisted of CD4+ T cells from peripheral blood mononuclear cells, taken in the third trimester of pregnancy. The receptors here all came from a female donor in good health, enrolled as a control in a pregnancy study.

The chain uses TRBV7-3 and TRBJ2-1; 14 bases are a match to TRBD2. CDR3 size: 17 residues. The V and J ends lost 5 bases and 2 bases, in that order; junction bases with no gene match: 5. Germline V CDR1 and CDR2: SGHTA, FQGTGA. CDR3 bases: TGTGCCAGCAGCCCACGACTAGCGGGGGGGACCTACAATGAGCAGTTCTTC. This codes for CASSPRLAGGTYNEQFF.

The V call is TRBV27, the J call TRBJ1-2, with D unclear. Trimming cost V 5 bases and J 7 bases, with 20 bases left between them. The germline gives CDR1 MNHEY, CDR2 SMNVEV (reference sequence). This CDR3 spans 15 amino acids. The CDR3 DNA follows: TGTGCCAGCAGTACAGTCGGGAACTGGGTAGGTGGCTACACCTTC. It specifies CASSTVGNWVGGYTF.

The chain carries TRBV19 and TRBJ2-2, with TRBD2 matching 8 bases. CDR3 length: 15 residues. V was clipped by 1 base and J by 4 bases; unmatched bases: 2. Per the germline V gene, CDR1 is LNHDA and CDR2 is SQIVND (reference sequence). This chain's CDR3 is CASSIVAGFTGELFF. CDR3 nucleotides: TGTGCCAGTAGTATAGTAGCGGGGTTCACCGGGGAGCTGTTTTTT.

V and J are TRBV6-6 and TRBJ2-5; 8 bases match TRBD1. Germline CDR1 reads MNHNY; CDR2 reads SVGAGI (reference sequence). The length of the CDR3 is 14 residues. Unmatched junction bases numbered 5, after V lost 6 bases and J lost 2 bases. The CDR3 coding sequence is TGTGCCAGCAGCCAATGGGACAGGCAAGAGACCCAGTACTTC. Its translation is CASSQWDRQETQYF.

The chain has TRBV9 and TRBJ1-2, with D unresolved. This CDR3 region has 14 residues. V was pared by 2 bases and J by 2 bases, with 10 bases between. CDR1 is SGDLS and CDR2 is YYNGEE in the germline V gene. DNA of the CDR3: TGTGCCAGCAGCGTTGGTGGCCAGAACTATGGCTACACCTTC. Amino acids: CASSVGGQNYGYTF.

This clone was recorded only once. The gene calls are TRBV9 and TRBJ2-5; 7 bases fit TRBD2. V shed 7 bases, J shed 2 bases, and the junction held 11 bases outside the gene matches. Per the germline V gene, CDR1 is SGDLS and CDR2 is YYNGEE. This CDR3 is built from 15 residues. The DNA for the CDR3 is TGTGCCAGCTCGATAAGCGGGGTTAATCAAGAGACCCAGTACTTC. Its protein product is CASSISGVNQETQYF. Supplemented by reference TRBV9 and TRBJ2-5, the full variable domain reads DSGVTQTPKHLITATGQRVTLRCSPRSGDLSVYWYQQSLDQGLQFLIQYYNGEERAKGNILERFSAQQFPDLHSELNLSSLELGDSALYFCASSISGVNQETQYFGPGTRLLVL.

The chain links TRBV15 to TRBJ1-5; a possible D gene is TRBD1 (5 bases). Germline values: CDR1 LNHNV, CDR2 YYDKDF (reference sequence). V lost 3 bases to trimming and J lost 3 bases, with 12 bases between them. The CDR3 has 15 residues. In nucleotides, the CDR3 is TGTGCCACCAGCAGCACAGGCTTTTCCAATCAGCCCCAGCATTTT. Protein sequence: CATSSTGFSNQPQHF.

A few counts support this clone. The V gene is TRBV7-9, the J gene TRBJ2-7; possible D gene TRBD1, 7 bases. Germline CDR1 and CDR2: SEHNR and FQNEAQ (reference sequence). The V and J ends lost 5 bases and 2 bases respectively, with 13 bases between them. The CDR3 is 14 residues long. CDR3 sequence reads: CASSPTGEAYEQYF. The DNA for the CDR3 is TGTGCCAGCAGCCCAACAGGGGAGGCCTACGAGCAGTACTTC.

The chain combines TRBV5-1 with TRBJ2-1; D gene unclear. CDR1 is SGHRS and CDR2 is YFSETQ in the germline V gene. CDR3 length: 14 residues. Trimming took off 4 bases at V and 5 bases at J, with 13 bases between the two ends. This CDR3 is CASSPRVQNNEQFF. CDR3 in DNA: TGCGCCAGCAGCCCCCGGGTGCAGAACAATGAGCAGTTCTTC.